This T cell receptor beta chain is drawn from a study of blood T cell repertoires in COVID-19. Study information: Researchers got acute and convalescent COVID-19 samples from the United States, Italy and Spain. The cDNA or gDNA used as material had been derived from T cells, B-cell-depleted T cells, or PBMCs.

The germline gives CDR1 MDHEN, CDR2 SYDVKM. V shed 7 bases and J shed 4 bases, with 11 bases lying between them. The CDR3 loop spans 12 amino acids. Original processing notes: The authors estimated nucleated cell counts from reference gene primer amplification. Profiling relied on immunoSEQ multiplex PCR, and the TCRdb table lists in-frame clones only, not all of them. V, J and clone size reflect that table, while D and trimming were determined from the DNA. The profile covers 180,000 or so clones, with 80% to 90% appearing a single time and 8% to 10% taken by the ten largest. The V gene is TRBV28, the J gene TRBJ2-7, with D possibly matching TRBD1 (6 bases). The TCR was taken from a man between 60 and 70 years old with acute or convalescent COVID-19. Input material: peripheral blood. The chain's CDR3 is CASMKGGYEQYF. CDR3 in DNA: TGTGCCAGCATGAAAGGGGGTTACGAGCAGTACTTC.